The 12 T cell receptor beta chains given below trace back to one sample, sequenced in a study of technical replicates of blood from a few donors. Clones were sequenced by immunoSEQ multiplex PCR, and TCRdb holds only the in-frame ones, with some missing. The table shows some 77,000 clones, with roughly 85% occurring only once. Sequenced sample: PBMCs. The receptors stem from a human donor in good health. Some clones in this sample may be carry-over from other donors' samples.

The table lists this clone with a count of one. The chain is built from TRBV6-5 and TRBJ2-1, with D perhaps TRBD1 (6 bases). V lost 6 bases and J 14 bases, leaving 14 bases between the germline ends. CDR3 length equals 11 residues. Germline assignment: CDR1 MNHEY and CDR2 SVGAGI. The CDR3 region has the DNA TGTGCCAGCAGCTCCGGGACATCGAAGTTCTTC. Protein product: CASSSGTSKFF.

The chain recombines TRBV7-2 with TRBJ1-1, with 8 bases aligning to TRBD1. The CDR3 loop spans 14 amino acids. With 3 bases clipped from V and 5 bases from J, the junction kept 5 bases outside the gene matches. Looked up from germline, CDR1 is SGHTA and CDR2 is FQGNSA. The CDR3 reads CASSFQGAMTEAFF. CDR3 nucleotides: TGTGCCAGCAGCTTTCAGGGGGCGATGACTGAAGCTTTCTTT.

The CDR3 sequence: CASTRGGRTDTQYF. CDR3 DNA sequence: TGTGCCAGCACCCGGGGGGGCCGCACAGATACGCAGTATTTT. The chain combines TRBV6-5 with TRBJ2-3; 8 bases are shared with TRBD2. The V segment lost 7 bases and the J segment 1 base; nucleotides outside the gene matches: 4. Per germline, CDR1 MNHEY and CDR2 SVGAGI. This CDR3 spans 14 amino acids.

The rearrangement links TRBV11-1 to TRBJ1-5; TRBD1 is a possible D gene (6 bases). Trimming cost V 6 bases and J 7 bases, with 16 bases left between them. Per germline, CDR1 SGHAT and CDR2 FQDESV (reference sequence). This CDR3 comprises 14 residues. The CDR3 reads CASSYGQNGQPQHF. The DNA of the CDR3 is TGTGCCAGCAGTTACGGACAGAACGGGCAGCCCCAGCATTTT.

The chain employs TRBV5-6 and TRBJ1-6, with a weak D call TRBD1 (5 bases). Per the germline V gene, CDR1 is SGHDT and CDR2 is YYEEEE. The CDR3 is 15 amino acids. V was cut by 1 base and J by 9 bases, with 14 bases left in between. The CDR3 reads CASSLWVREGSPLHF. CDR3 nucleotides: TGTGCCAGCAGCTTGTGGGTCAGGGAAGGTTCACCCCTCCACTTT. Full variable domain (outside the CDR3, taken from reference TRBV5-6 and TRBJ1-6): DAGVTQSPTHLIKTRGQQVTLRCSPKSGHDTVSWYQQALGQGPQFIFQYYEEEERQRGNFPDRFSGHQFPNYSSELNVNALLLGDSALYLCASSLWVREGSPLHFGNGTRLTVT.

The rearrangement joins TRBV29-1 to TRBJ2-5; D is perhaps TRBD2 (6 bases). Per germline, CDR1 SQVTM and CDR2 ANQGSEA. The CDR3 is 13 residues long. With 4 bases removed from V and 2 bases from J, the gap between germline ends came to 11 bases. The CDR3 reads CSVGGTVQETQYF. CDR3 coding DNA: TGCAGCGTTGGGGGGACTGTACAAGAGACCCAGTACTTC. Drawing the rest from reference TRBV29-1 and TRBJ2-5, the complete variable domain is SAVISQKPSRDICQRGTSLTIQCQVDSQVTMMFWYRQQPGQSLTLIATANQGSEATYESGFVIDKFPISRPNLTFSTLTVSNMSPEDSSIYLCSVGGTVQETQYFGPGTRLLVL.

This chain connects TRBV7-2 to TRBJ2-3; 13 bases map to TRBD2. CDR3 size: 16 residues. The J segment lost 5 bases and the V segment lost 5 bases, leaving 7 bases of the junction unmatched. The germline V gene has CDR1 SGHTA and CDR2 FQGNSA. The CDR3 spells CASSTTSGGRKDTQYF. In nucleotides, the CDR3 is TGTGCCAGCAGCACGACTAGCGGGGGGCGGAAAGATACGCAGTATTTT.

This clone was seen only a few times. The V and J genes are TRBV28 and TRBJ1-2; D unresolved. Deletions cut 6 bases from V and 5 bases from J, with 13 bases between. Germline V gives CDR1 MDHEN, CDR2 SYDVKM. The CDR3 totals 13 residues. CDR3 amino acids: CASSLAGSYGYTF. The CDR3 DNA follows: TGTGCCAGCAGCTTGGCAGGCTCATATGGCTACACCTTC.

The chain joins TRBV7-2 to TRBJ2-3; D possibly corresponds to TRBD1 (6 bases). Between the trimmed V and J ends, which lost 7 bases and 2 bases, there was a span of 7 bases. The CDR3 length is 12 residues. From germline, CDR1 is SGHTA and CDR2 FQGNSA. CDR3 sequence (DNA): TGTGCCAGCAACAGGGCCACAGATACGCAGTATTTT. As protein: CASNRATDTQYF. Together with reference TRBV7-2 and TRBJ2-3, the CDR3 gives the full variable domain: GAGVSQSPSNKVTEKGKDVELRCDPISGHTALYWYRQSLGQGLEFLIYFQGNSAPDKSGLPSDRFSAERTGGSVSTLTIQRTQQEDSAVYLCASNRATDTQYFGPGTRLTVL.

The table lists this clone with a count of one. For the CDR3, the DNA is TGCGCCAGCAGCCCGGGGGGGGTGAATAATTCACCCCTCCACTTT. This codes for CASSPGGVNNSPLHF. The chain employs TRBV5-1 and TRBJ1-6; TRBD1 is a possible D gene (5 bases). Trimming shortened V by 4 bases and J by 5 bases, and 13 bases separated the two germline ends. The CDR3 is made up of 15 amino acids. Looked up from germline, CDR1 is SGHRS and CDR2 is YFSETQ.

The chain has TRBV4-2 and TRBJ2-3; 7 bases are shared with TRBD2. The J segment lost 4 bases and the V segment lost 0 bases, leaving 7 bases of the junction unmatched. CDR1 is LGHNA and CDR2 is YNFKEQ in the germline V gene. This CDR3 comprises 16 residues. The CDR3 coding sequence is TGTGCCAGCAGCCAAGATAAGGCTAGCGGTCCAGATACGCAGTATTTT. Translating gives CASSQDKASGPDTQYF.

J is TRBJ2-1 and V is TRBV14; no definite D call. CDR1 is SGHDN, CDR2 FVKESK, per germline. Trimming removed 3 bases at V and 7 bases at J, with 4 bases between. The CDR3 has 11 amino acids. CDR3 in amino acids: CASSHLNEQFF. CDR3 in DNA: TGTGCCAGCAGCCATTTAAATGAGCAGTTCTTC.